This TCR beta chain comes out of a study of shared clonotypes between healthy human individuals (TCRdb year 2020). Background on the whole study: The cohort included a few men and a couple of women between 18 and 49 years of age. To increase sequencing depth and limit assay-specific biases, TCR repertoire library preparation and sequencing were carried out by different laboratories using diverse techniques. Per donor, leukapheresis produced somewhere between about 0.8 and 9 billion PBMCs. The study deeply sequenced blood TCR repertoires of about five healthy adults to estimate repertoire size and the extent of clonotype sharing between individuals. For each donor, CD4 naive and CD4 memory were each run on three plates, CD8 naive on two plates, and CD8 memory on one plate. Overall study outcomes, separate from this receptor: Only blood was sampled, and tissue TCR repertoires likely differ from those in blood. Compared with non-shared clonotypes, clonotypes shared by all four sorted-subset donors had higher generation probabilities. Pairwise subsampling indicated that sequencing depth was expected to affect the degree of clonotype sharing among donors. Naive subsets generally had larger estimated clonotype richness than memory subsets did. When a handful of donors were compared, the shared fraction of clonotypes was 5% to 6.5% for naive CD4, approximately 3.5% for naive CD8, roughly 2.3% for memory CD4, and approximately 0.4% for memory CD8. Even with the large sequencing depth, rarefaction of the sorted-subset datasets indicated that sequencing was incomplete. Because the study included a small number of donors, the genetic and exposure-history diversity represented was limited.

Using the deep immunoSEQ assay, TCR CDR3 regions were amplified from genomic DNA by multiplex PCR. Extracted genomic DNA from each cell subset was spread evenly across all wells of several immunoSEQ 96-well plates, with each plate serving as a replicate. Each replicate PCR for sorted subsets received roughly 200 ng genomic DNA, equal to around 32,000 T cell genomes. Purified libraries were quantified with a Qubit 3.0 fluorometer, sized on a Bioanalyzer 2100, and re-quantified with the KAPA Library Quantification kit. Every immunoSEQ 96-well plate was sequenced on a separate single-read 150-cycle Illumina NextSeq 550 flow cell. The original methods were these. Because only junctional sequences without quality scores were contained in the immunoSEQ output, filtering matching that applied to full-length reads could not be performed. Sequences were annotated with PyIR, a Python wrapper for IgBLAST v1.9, and V/J genes and CDR3 were assigned using IMGT germline references. Any read was removed if the V/J assignment was weak (E-value above 1e-6), the CDR3 was missing, or the read contained stop codons, out-of-frame junctions, or ambiguous translated residues. V3J clonotypes were defined as sequences sharing the same inferred V gene, J gene, and CDR3 amino acid sequence. Percentage overlap between repertoires was computed as shared unique clonotypes divided by the size of the smaller repertoire. Repertoire richness was assessed with RTK rarefaction, the Chao1 estimator, and Recon v2.1 estimates of unobserved clonotypes. For all TCRbeta clonotypes obtained by the gDNA method from a few donors, generation probabilities were computed with OLGA. TCRdb re-hosts the immuneACCESS table, in-frame sequences only. Its copies lack some clones; in the studies checked, an unresolved V gene accounts for under half of them, and the cause for the rest is not known. D and trimming come from the DNA, and the V and J calls and clone size come from that table. The sample table contains approximately 2,300,000 clones; only one count was recorded for just under 95% of them. The top ten clonotypes cover around 0.38% of the sample.

A note on this clone: It has no known antigen specificity. No clone much larger than this one lies a single base away; base qualities are absent.

Germline trimming: 6 bases from V, 4 bases from J; junction bases outside gene matches: 6. As encoded in the germline V gene (reference sequence), CDR1 is LNHDA while CDR2 is SQIVND. The CDR3 sequence holds 14 residues, the cysteine and phenylalanine included. Only the CDR3 DNA stays, 42 bases, in frame from base 1. The donors were healthy, HIV-negative adults who had no recently reported acute infections or vaccinations. Every donor was a Caucasian adult residing in Nashville, Tennessee, USA. Magnetic negative selection was used to enrich CD4+ T cells, after which naive cells were positively selected on CD45RA and the negative fraction became the memory subset. Blood was collected by leukapheresis, and PBMCs were isolated by Ficoll-Histopaque density gradient centrifugation and then cryopreserved in liquid nitrogen vapor phase. Analytical flow cytometry was used to check the purity and quantity of each magnetically sorted T cell population. Genomic DNA was isolated from every sorted fraction and measured by UV absorbance on a Nanodrop 2000c.

The sequence was obtained from a man aged 18 to 29 in good health. Some clones in this sample may be carry-over from other donors' samples. Specimen: naive CD4+ T cells from PBMCs. What this sample's cell subset or site label stands for: CD45RA+ positively selected. The sequence is built from TRBV19 and TRBJ1-1; 9 bases in the middle match TRBD1. The CDR3 is CASRVTGGGTEAFF. The nucleotide sequence reads as follows: TGTGCCAGTAGGGTTACAGGGGGCGGCACTGAAGCTTTCTTT.